This paragraph covers one TCR beta chain sequence. The CDR3 is 13 amino acids. V gave up 3 bases and J gave up 6 bases, with 15 bases separating them. Germline V lookup: CDR1 SQVTM, CDR2 ANQGSEA. TCRdb re-called the RT-PCR reads through MiXCR, storing one row per CDR3 protein. The sample includes about 680,000 distinct CDR3 sequences, approximately 15% seen only once; the top ten take roughly 3.9%. The chain links TRBV29-1 to TRBJ2-7; weak D call: TRBD2 (5 bases). The sample was memory CD4+ T cells from blood. This clonotype was obtained from a female donor in good health, serving as a healthy control. The DNA of the CDR3 is TGCAGCGTTGATGAGGGAGTCTCTCGCGAGCAGTACTTC. This codes for CSVDEGVSREQYF.